This TCR beta chain originates from a study of cytomegalovirus exposure and HLA in healthy donors. This CDR3 has 13 residues. CDR1 is SGHRS and CDR2 is YFSETQ in the germline V gene. With 4 bases removed from V and 5 bases from J, the gap between germline ends came to 12 bases. 60 Vbeta and 13 Jbeta primers were used in PCR. The table came from immunoSEQ multiplex PCR; TCRdb's copy has only in-frame clones and leaves some out. The table records roughly 100,000 clones, roughly four fifths of them present only once. General study results and limits: Excluded: some indistinguishable V segments such as TRBV6-2 and TRBV6-3. Reports credit the classifier with highly specific, highly sensitive diagnosis of cytomegalovirus status.

A word on this clone: What it binds is not known.

The source of this sequence is a woman in her forties or fifties in good health and CMV-seropositive. Sequences were obtained from PBMCs. The V and J genes are TRBV5-1 and TRBJ2-5; D remains unclear. The CDR3 nucleotides are TGCGCCAGCAGCCGTAGGAGCCGGGAGACCCAGTACTTC. Translation: CASSRRSRETQYF.